The source of this TCR beta chain is a study of tumor and adjacent non-tumor tissue in lung cancer. Notes on the study in general: Tumor repertoires had a smaller top 100 clone share than normal lung.

RNA was extracted from bulk tissue without any cell sorting. This CDR3 comprises 14 residues. Germline CDR1 reads SGHAT; CDR2 reads FQNNGV. Trimming removed 6 bases from V and 11 bases from J, with 21 bases in between. A modified ARM-PCR protocol with three rounds of nested PCR amplified TCRbeta. TCRdb passed the multiplex PCR reads through MiXCR, listing each CDR3 protein once. Seen here are over 85,000 distinct CDR3 sequences, nearly 85% observed once, and the top ten hold about 22%. In the case of this clonotype: Its antigen is as yet unknown. This likely comes from a read error, as the CDR3 has no conserved phenylalanine or tryptophan at its end.

The chain uses TRBV11-2 and TRBJ2-3, with a weak D call TRBD1 (5 bases). The receptor was derived from a man between 65 and 85 years old with non-small cell lung cancer. Sequenced sample: lung tumor tissue. The CDR3 region has the DNA TGTGCCAGCAGGCTAACCCCAGGGTCAAATATGCAGTATTCT. This translates into CASRLTPGSNMQYS.